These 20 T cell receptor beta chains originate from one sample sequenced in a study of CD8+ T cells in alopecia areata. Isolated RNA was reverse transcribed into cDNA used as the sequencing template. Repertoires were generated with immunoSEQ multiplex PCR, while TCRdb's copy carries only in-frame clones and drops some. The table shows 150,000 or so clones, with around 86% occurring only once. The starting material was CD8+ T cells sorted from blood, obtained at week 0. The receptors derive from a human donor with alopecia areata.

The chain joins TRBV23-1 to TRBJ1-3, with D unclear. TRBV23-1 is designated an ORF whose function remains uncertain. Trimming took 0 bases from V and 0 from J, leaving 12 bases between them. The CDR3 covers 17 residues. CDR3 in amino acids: CASSQSLVQDSGNTIYF. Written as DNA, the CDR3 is TGCGCCAGCAGTCAATCGTTAGTTCAGGACTCTGGAAACACCATATATTTT.

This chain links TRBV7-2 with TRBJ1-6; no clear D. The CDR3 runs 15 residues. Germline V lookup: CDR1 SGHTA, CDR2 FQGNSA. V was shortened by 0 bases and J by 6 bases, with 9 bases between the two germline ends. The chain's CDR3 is CASSLAPGSNSPLHF. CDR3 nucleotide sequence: TGTGCCAGCAGCTTAGCCCCAGGTTCTAATTCACCCCTCCACTTT. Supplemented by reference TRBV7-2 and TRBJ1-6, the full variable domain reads GAGVSQSPSNKVTEKGKDVELRCDPISGHTALYWYRQSLGQGLEFLIYFQGNSAPDKSGLPSDRFSAERTGGSVSTLTIQRTQQEDSAVYLCASSLAPGSNSPLHFGNGTRLTVT.

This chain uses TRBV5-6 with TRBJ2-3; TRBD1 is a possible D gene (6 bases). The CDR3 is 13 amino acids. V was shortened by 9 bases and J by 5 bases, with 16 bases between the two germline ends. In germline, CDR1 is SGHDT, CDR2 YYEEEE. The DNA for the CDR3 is TGTGCCAATTCACAGGGCGGTGGAGATACGCAGTATTTT. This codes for CANSQGGGDTQYF.

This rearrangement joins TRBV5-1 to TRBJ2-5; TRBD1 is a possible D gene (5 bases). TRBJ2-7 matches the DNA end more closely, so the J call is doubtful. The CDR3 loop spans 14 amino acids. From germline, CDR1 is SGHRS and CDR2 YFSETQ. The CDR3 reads CASSLEDNSYEQYF. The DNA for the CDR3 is TGCGCCAGCAGCTTAGAGGACAACTCCTACGAGCAGTACTTC.

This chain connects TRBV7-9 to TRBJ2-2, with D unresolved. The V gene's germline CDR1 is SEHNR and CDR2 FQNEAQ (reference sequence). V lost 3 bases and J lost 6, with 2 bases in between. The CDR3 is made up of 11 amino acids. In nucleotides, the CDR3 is TGTGCCAGCAGCTTGCCCGGGGAGCTGTTTTTT. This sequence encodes CASSLPGELFF.

The DNA of the CDR3 is TGTGCCAGCAGCTTGGGGACAGCTGAAGGGGAAAAACTGTTTTTT. It translates to CASSLGTAEGEKLFF. V is TRBV5-4 and J is TRBJ1-4; weak D call: TRBD1 (6 bases). The V end was cut by 0 bases, the J end by 8 bases, with 14 bases between. Germline V gives CDR1 SGHNT, CDR2 YYREEE (reference sequence). CDR3 size: 15 residues.

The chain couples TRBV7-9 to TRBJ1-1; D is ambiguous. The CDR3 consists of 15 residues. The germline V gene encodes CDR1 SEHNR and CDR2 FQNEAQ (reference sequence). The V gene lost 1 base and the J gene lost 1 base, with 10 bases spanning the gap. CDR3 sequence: CASSLGSPQNTEAFF. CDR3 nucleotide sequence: TGTGCCAGCAGCTTAGGGTCCCCACAGAACACTGAAGCTTTCTTT.

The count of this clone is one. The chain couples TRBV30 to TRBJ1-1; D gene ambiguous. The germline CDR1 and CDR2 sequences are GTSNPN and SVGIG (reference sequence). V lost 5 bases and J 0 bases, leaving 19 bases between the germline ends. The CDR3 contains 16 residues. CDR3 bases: TGTGCCTGGGACGCCCCGTTCGGGTCCATGAACACTGAAGCTTTCTTT. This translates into CAWDAPFGSMNTEAFF.

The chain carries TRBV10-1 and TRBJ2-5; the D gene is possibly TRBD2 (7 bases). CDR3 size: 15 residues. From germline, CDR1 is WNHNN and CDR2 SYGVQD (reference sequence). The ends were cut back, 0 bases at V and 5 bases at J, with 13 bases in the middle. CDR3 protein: CASSESGGAGETQYF. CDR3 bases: TGCGCCAGCAGTGAGTCTGGGGGGGCTGGTGAGACCCAGTACTTC.

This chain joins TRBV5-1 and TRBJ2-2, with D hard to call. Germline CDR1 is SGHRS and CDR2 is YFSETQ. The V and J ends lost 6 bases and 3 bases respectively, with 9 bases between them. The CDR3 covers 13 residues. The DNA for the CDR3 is TGCGCCAGCAATCACGGCTACACCGGGGAGCTGTTTTTT. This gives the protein CASNHGYTGELFF.

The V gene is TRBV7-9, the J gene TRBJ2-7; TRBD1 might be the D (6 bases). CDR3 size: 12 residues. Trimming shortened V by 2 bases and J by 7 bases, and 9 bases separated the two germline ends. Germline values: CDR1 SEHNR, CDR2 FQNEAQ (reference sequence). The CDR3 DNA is TGTGCCAGCAGCTTACTGGACAGTGAGCAGTACTTC. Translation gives CASSLLDSEQYF. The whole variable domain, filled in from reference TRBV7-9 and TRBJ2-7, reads DTGVSQNPRHKITKRGQNVTFRCDPISEHNRLYWYRQTLGQGPEFLTYFQNEAQLEKSRLLSDRFSAERPKGSFSTLEIQRTEQGDSAMYLCASSLLDSEQYFGPGTRLTVT.

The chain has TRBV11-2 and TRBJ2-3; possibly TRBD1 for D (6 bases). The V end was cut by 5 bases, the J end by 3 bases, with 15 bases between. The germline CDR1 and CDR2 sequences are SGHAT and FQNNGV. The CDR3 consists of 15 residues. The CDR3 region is CASSPNRERTDTQYF. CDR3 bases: TGTGCCAGCAGCCCCAACAGGGAGAGGACAGATACGCAGTATTTT.

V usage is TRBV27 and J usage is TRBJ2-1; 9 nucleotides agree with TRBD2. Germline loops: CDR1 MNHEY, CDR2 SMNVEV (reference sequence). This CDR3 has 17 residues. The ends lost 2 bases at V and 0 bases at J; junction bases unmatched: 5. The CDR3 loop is CASSLRERGVSYNEQFF. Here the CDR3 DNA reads TGTGCCAGCAGTTTACGGGAGCGGGGGGTCTCCTACAATGAGCAGTTCTTC.

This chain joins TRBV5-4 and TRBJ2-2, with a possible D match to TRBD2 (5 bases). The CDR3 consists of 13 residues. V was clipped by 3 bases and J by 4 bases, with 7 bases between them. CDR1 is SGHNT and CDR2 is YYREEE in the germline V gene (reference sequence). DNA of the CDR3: TGTGCCAGCAGCTCTAGCAGCACCGGGGAGCTGTTTTTT. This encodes CASSSSSTGELFF. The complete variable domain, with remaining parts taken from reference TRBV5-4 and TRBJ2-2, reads ETGVTQSPTHLIKTRGQQVTLRCSSQSGHNTVSWYQQALGQGPQFIFQYYREEENGRGNFPPRFSGLQFPNYSSELNVNALELDDSALYLCASSSSSTGELFFGEGSRLTVL.

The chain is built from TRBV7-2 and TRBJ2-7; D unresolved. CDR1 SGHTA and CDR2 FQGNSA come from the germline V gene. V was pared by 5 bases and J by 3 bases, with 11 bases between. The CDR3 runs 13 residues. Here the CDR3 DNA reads TGTGCCAGCAGCCCTCAGATCGGCTACGAGCAGTACTTC. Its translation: CASSPQIGYEQYF.

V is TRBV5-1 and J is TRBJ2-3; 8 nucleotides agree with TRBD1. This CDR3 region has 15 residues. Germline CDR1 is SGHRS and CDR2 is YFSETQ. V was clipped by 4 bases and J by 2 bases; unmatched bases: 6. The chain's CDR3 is CASSTNRGSTDTQYF. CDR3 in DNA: TGCGCCAGCAGCACCAACAGGGGGTCCACAGATACGCAGTATTTT. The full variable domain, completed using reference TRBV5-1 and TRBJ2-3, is KAGVTQTPRYLIKTRGQQVTLSCSPISGHRSVSWYQQTPGQGLQFLFEYFSETQRNKGNFPGRFSGRQFSNSRSEMNVSTLELGDSALYLCASSTNRGSTDTQYFGPGTRLTVL.

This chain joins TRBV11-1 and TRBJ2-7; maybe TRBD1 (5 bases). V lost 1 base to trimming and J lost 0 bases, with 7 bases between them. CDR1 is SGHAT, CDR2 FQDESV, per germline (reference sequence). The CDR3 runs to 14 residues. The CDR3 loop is CASSLGTTSYEQYF. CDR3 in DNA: TGTGCCAGCAGCTTAGGGACAACCTCCTACGAGCAGTACTTC.

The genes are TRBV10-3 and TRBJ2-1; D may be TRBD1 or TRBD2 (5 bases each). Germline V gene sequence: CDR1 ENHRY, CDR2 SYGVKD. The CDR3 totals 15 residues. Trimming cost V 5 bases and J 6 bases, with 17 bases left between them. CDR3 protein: CAISNFGTRGNEQFF. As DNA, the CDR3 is TGTGCCATCAGTAACTTCGGGACGAGGGGCAATGAGCAGTTCTTC.

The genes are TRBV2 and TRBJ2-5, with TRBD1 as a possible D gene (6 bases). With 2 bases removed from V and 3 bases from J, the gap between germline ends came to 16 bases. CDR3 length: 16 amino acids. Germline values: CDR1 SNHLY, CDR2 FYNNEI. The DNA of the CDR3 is TGTGCCAGCAGTGAAAAGGCCGCGACAGGCGAAGAGACCCAGTACTTC. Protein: CASSEKAATGEETQYF.

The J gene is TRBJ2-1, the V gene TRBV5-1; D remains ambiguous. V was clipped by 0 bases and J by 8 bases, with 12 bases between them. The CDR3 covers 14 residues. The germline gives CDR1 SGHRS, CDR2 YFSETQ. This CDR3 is CASSLASASDEQFF. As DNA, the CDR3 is TGCGCCAGCAGCTTGGCCTCAGCGTCGGATGAGCAGTTCTTC.